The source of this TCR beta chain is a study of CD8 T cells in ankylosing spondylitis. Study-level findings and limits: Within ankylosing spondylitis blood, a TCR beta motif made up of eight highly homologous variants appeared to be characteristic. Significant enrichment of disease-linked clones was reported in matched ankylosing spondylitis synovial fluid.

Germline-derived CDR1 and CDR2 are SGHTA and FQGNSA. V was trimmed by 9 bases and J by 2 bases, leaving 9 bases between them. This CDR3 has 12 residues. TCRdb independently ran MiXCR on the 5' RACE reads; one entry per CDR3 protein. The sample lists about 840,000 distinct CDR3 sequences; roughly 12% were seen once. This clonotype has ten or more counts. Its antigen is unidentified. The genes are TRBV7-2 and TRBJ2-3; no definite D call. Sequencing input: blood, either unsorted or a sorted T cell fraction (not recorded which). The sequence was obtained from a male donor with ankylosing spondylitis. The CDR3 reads CASTDPTDTQYF. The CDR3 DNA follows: TGTGCCAGTACGGATCCCACAGATACGCAGTATTTT.